This T cell receptor (beta chain) is from a study of CD8 T cells in ankylosing spondylitis. Points on this clonotype: Its specificity is not known.

General observations from the study: Apparently characteristic of ankylosing spondylitis blood was a TCR beta motif (about 8 highly homologous variants).

Germline V gives CDR1 MNHNS, CDR2 SASEGT. The CDR3 consists of 16 residues. V was clipped by 7 bases and J by 4 bases; unmatched bases: 10. TCRdb called the 5' RACE reads again in MiXCR, with one record for every CDR3 protein. The sample has about 800,000 distinct CDR3 sequences; roughly 10% are singletons. The chain has TRBV6-1 and TRBJ1-4, with 9 bases identical to TRBD1. The receptor comes from a male donor with ankylosing spondylitis. Sequencing was performed on blood, either unsorted or a sorted T cell fraction (not recorded which). Here the CDR3 reads CASKTGGTQFNEKLFF. DNA of the CDR3: TGTGCCAGCAAGACAGGGGGGACCCAGTTTAATGAAAAACTGTTTTTT.